The source of this T cell receptor beta chain is a study of vaccination effects on CD4 cells after COVID-19. Study conclusions and caveats: Limitations: small convalescent group and missing early post-infection timepoints.

Data came from immunoSEQ multiplex PCR; TCRdb stores just in-frame clones and leaves some out. Of tens of thousands of clones in the sample, roughly three quarters were seen once. Concerning this clone: Antigen: not known.

V lost 3 bases, J lost 2 bases, and 10 bases lay in between. The length of the CDR3 is 14 residues. CDR1 is LGHDT, CDR2 YNNKEL, per germline (reference sequence). In the ViraFEST assay, antigen-specific CD4+ clonotypes were identified by expansion after peptide-pool stimulation. CD4+ T cell isolation took place after less than 13 days of culture. Nucleocapsid antibody tests were negative, and the vaccine recipients had no prior SARS-CoV-2 infection. A density of approximately 2 million PBMC per well was used; these cells were cultured with around 11 IU/ml IL-2 and roughly 10 ug/ml peptides. Half-medium replacement with IL-2 medium occurred on days 3 and 7.

This sequence joins TRBV3-1 (or the pseudogene TRBV3-2) and TRBJ2-5; a possible D gene is TRBD2 (7 bases). This sequence was found in a human donor who received a COVID-19 vaccine. The sample here was CD4+ T cells from PBMCs cultured with HCoV-OC43 spike peptides, taken before COVID-19 vaccination. Subset noted: HCoV-OC43 spike overlapping peptide pool stimulation. CDR3 nucleotides: TGTGCCAGCAGCCACGCGGGGGCTCAAGAGACCCAGTACTTC. Its translation is CASSHAGAQETQYF.